This T cell receptor (beta chain) originates from a study of T cell changes during pregnancy in multiple sclerosis (dated by TCRdb to between 2019 and 2020). Broadly, across the study: The study examined how the T cell repertoire changed over the course of pregnancy in women with multiple sclerosis.

To note about this clone: Its specific antigen is unknown. Base qualities are not at hand, and no much larger clone is one base apart.

The library came from the immunoSEQ multiplex PCR assay. TCRdb holds this immuneACCESS table with in-frame rearrangements only. Some clones are missing; in checked studies, unresolved V genes explain under half, and the rest has no known cause. The table for this sample lists about 45,000 clones; around nine tenths of them were counted only once. The ten largest clones represent approximately 0.6% of the sample. From the germline V gene, CDR1 is KGHSH and CDR2 is LQKENI. The CDR3 holds 14 amino acids from the cysteine to the phenylalanine. The entry retains the CDR3 DNA only, 42 bases that are in frame from base 1. V lost 3 bases and J lost 3 bases, and the count of bases not matched to a germline gene is 1.

The receptor comes from a female donor with multiple sclerosis, enrolled in a pregnancy study. The sequenced sample was CD4+ T cells from peripheral blood mononuclear cells, obtained in the first trimester of pregnancy. The rearrangement combines TRBV18 with TRBJ2-7; TRBD2 aligns with 11 central bases. The CDR3 in this case is CASSPGLADYEQYF. In nucleotide form, the sequence is TGTGCCAGCTCACCGGGACTAGCGGACTACGAGCAGTACTTC. The CDR3 plus the reference TRBV18 and TRBJ2-7 genes for the other parts give the full variable domain: NAGVMQNPRHLVRRRGQEARLRCSPMKGHSHVYWYRQLPEEGLKFMVYLQKENIIDESGMPKERFSAEFPKEGPSILRIQQVVRGDSAAYFCASSPGLADYEQYFGPGTRLTVT.